These 9 T cell receptor beta chains were sequenced from one sample in a study of cytomegalovirus exposure and HLA in healthy donors. Primers: 60 Vbeta forward and 13 Jbeta reverse. Sequencing used immunoSEQ multiplex PCR; TCRdb keeps in-frame clones, though not all of them. The sample holds 90,000 or so clones, just under 70% seen once. What was sequenced was PBMCs. The source of these receptors is a middle-aged man in good health and CMV-seronegative.

This clone has just a few counts. In DNA form, the CDR3 reads TGTGCCAGCTCACCACCCAATGGCGATACGCAGTATTTT. Amino acids: CASSPPNGDTQYF. This chain links TRBV18 with TRBJ2-3; unclear D gene. Germline V gives CDR1 KGHSH, CDR2 LQKENI. Trimming took off 0 bases at V and 6 bases at J, with 7 bases between the two ends. The CDR3 consists of 13 residues.

The CDR3 nucleotides read TGTGCCAGCACCTACAGGGACCCCCAAGAGACCCAGTACTTC. Protein product: CASTYRDPQETQYF. The gene calls are TRBV6-5 and TRBJ2-5; tentatively, D is TRBD1 (6 bases). Germline assignment: CDR1 MNHEY and CDR2 SVGAGI. The V and J ends lost 7 bases and 1 base respectively, with 13 bases between them. This CDR3 is 14 amino acids long.

The rearrangement joins TRBV13 to TRBJ1-2; no clear D. Germline values: CDR1 PRHDT, CDR2 FYEKMQ (reference sequence). V was clipped by 5 bases and J by 6 bases, with 25 bases between them. This CDR3 spans 17 amino acids. CDR3: CASSRSDGWKGGDGYTF. The CDR3 region has the DNA TGTGCCAGCAGCCGCAGCGACGGGTGGAAAGGAGGAGATGGCTACACCTTC.

The chain couples TRBV5-1 to TRBJ2-5; 14 positions agree with TRBD2. The CDR3 sequence is 18 residues long. Trimming took 5 bases from V and 0 from J; bases not matched to a gene: 9. CDR1 and CDR2 from the germline V gene are SGHRS and YFSETQ. CDR3 region: CASSSMTSGGGYQETQYF. In DNA form, the CDR3 reads TGCGCCAGCAGTTCTATGACTAGCGGGGGGGGGTACCAAGAGACCCAGTACTTC. The complete variable domain, with remaining parts taken from reference TRBV5-1 and TRBJ2-5, reads KAGVTQTPRYLIKTRGQQVTLSCSPISGHRSVSWYQQTPGQGLQFLFEYFSETQRNKGNFPGRFSGRQFSNSRSEMNVSTLELGDSALYLCASSSMTSGGGYQETQYFGPGTRLLVL.

The chain carries TRBV7-2 and TRBJ1-2, with D unclear. Germline CDR1 SGHTA, CDR2 FQGNSA. V shed 0 bases and J shed 7 bases, with 9 bases lying between them. The CDR3 totals 13 residues. This chain's CDR3 is CASSLAHAGGYTF. CDR3 nucleotide sequence: TGTGCCAGCAGCTTAGCGCACGCGGGTGGCTACACCTTC.

The J gene is TRBJ2-5, the V gene TRBV5-1, with D perhaps matching TRBD1 (6 bases). This CDR3 comprises 14 residues. Trimming stripped 0 bases from V and 4 bases from J, with 10 bases between. Germline-derived CDR1 and CDR2 are SGHRS and YFSETQ. The CDR3 nucleotides are TGCGCCAGCAGCTTGGGGGCACAGGGAGAGACCCAGTACTTC. Protein sequence: CASSLGAQGETQYF.

This rearrangement joins TRBV6-6 to TRBJ1-5; tentative D call: TRBD1 (6 bases). The V end was cut by 6 bases, the J end by 4 bases, with 13 bases between. Per germline, CDR1 MNHNY and CDR2 SVGAGI (reference sequence). This CDR3 is 14 amino acids long. The CDR3 nucleotides read TGTGCCAGCAGGCGGACAGAGGGTAATCAGCCCCAGCATTTT. This translates into CASRRTEGNQPQHF.

The chain links TRBV19 to TRBJ2-3, with D perhaps matching TRBD2 (5 bases). Deletions cut 0 bases from V and 4 bases from J, with 11 bases between. This CDR3 is 15 amino acids long. Germline values: CDR1 LNHDA, CDR2 SQIVND (reference sequence). Here the CDR3 reads CASSIDQRAADTQYF. The DNA of the CDR3 is TGTGCCAGTAGTATAGATCAGAGGGCCGCAGATACGCAGTATTTT.

This clone was recorded a few times. This chain uses TRBV5-1 with TRBJ1-1, with unresolved D. Trimming took off 10 bases at V and 5 bases at J, with 15 bases between the two ends. Per germline, CDR1 SGHRS and CDR2 YFSETQ. The CDR3 extends over 12 amino acids. Here the CDR3 reads CACRSEETEAFF. CDR3 nucleotide sequence: TGCGCCTGTAGATCGGAGGAGACTGAAGCTTTCTTT. The variable domain in full, completed from reference TRBV5-1 and TRBJ1-1, reads KAGVTQTPRYLIKTRGQQVTLSCSPISGHRSVSWYQQTPGQGLQFLFEYFSETQRNKGNFPGRFSGRQFSNSRSEMNVSTLELGDSALYLCACRSEETEAFFGQGTRLTVV.